This entry concerns a single T cell receptor (beta chain). This clonotype was seen a handful of times. No cognate antigen has been identified for it. Base qualities are not recorded, but no much larger clone differs from it by a single base. TCR beta CDR3 regions were amplified from RNA transcripts. The TCR CDR3 was subjected to a first round of RT-PCR using the HTBI primer set and the Qiagen OneStep RT-PCR kit. The libraries were constructed in a second round of multiplex PCR and then size-selected and purified. Libraries were sequenced paired-end with 100 bp reads on an Illumina HiSeq2000. Regarding the original processing steps: Raw data were processed with SOAPnuke, discarding reads with adapters, uncalled bases, mean Phred below 15, or no exact constant-primer or identifier match. COPE v1.2.5 was used to merge high-quality paired reads, and clonotypes were defined as unique nucleotide sequences. MiTCR v1.1 was used to align the clonotypes against IMGT TRBV, TRBD and TRBJ reference segments. Only V-J combinations with frequency above 0.0001, covering 99% to 99.2% of repertoires, were analysed. The TCS score was defined as F50 (clonal expansion) divided by E x V (chaos), with BLOSUM62-based TCRdist calculated between CDR3 peptides within each V-J. Welch's t-statistics and random forest reduced 450 to 600 V-J features to 10 to 15, which were used in a naive Bayes classifier (R e1071). The Morisita-Horn index was used to measure how similar the thyroid and blood repertoires were. The public reads were quality trimmed at Q25 with fastp and then assembled into clones with MiXCR by TCRdb, keeping productive beta chains. Records with the same CDR3 protein are collapsed into one entry carrying the most frequent genes and DNA. TCRdb assigned the V and J calls; the authors' analysis was not used. The table for this sample lists nearly 750,000 distinct CDR3 sequences; roughly 32% of them were counted only once. The ten top clones hold more than 25% of the sample.

A patient counted as having stable Graves' hyperthyroidism if no progression to ophthalmopathy occurred over 18 months of follow-up. Hyperthyroidism patients were newly diagnosed, had a disease duration of under 2 months, and were aged 18 to 65 years. Any patient with an uncontrolled infection, another autoimmune disease, pregnancy or lactation was excluded. Diagnoses were established on the basis of clinical symptoms, serum thyroxine and TRAb, thyroid ultrasound, and orbital computed tomography. PBMCs were isolated from more than 9 ml of fresh peripheral blood by Ficoll-Paque density gradient centrifugation. Total RNA was extracted using Trizol reagent, and RNA quality was assessed on an Agilent 2100 Bioanalyzer. CDR1 and CDR2 are drawn from the germline V gene: MNHEY, SVGEGT. The CDR3 contains 15 residues, cysteine and phenylalanine counted. Kept here is only the CDR3 DNA, which spans 45 bases and is read in frame from base 1. V is pared back by 7 bases and J by 3 bases, with 19 bases lying between the germline termini.

This entry comes from a study of T cells in Graves' hyperthyroidism and ophthalmopathy (dated by TCRdb to between 2018 and 2021). Context from the whole study: Peripheral blood samples were taken at the time of initial diagnosis, prior to any treatment. To identify distinguishing TCR V-J signatures, a discovery cohort of 100 or so patients was used, comprising some 45 with Graves' ophthalmopathy and around 60 with stable Graves' hyperthyroidism. Prospective prediction of ophthalmopathy was tested in an independent validation cohort of 18 to 20 hyperthyroidism patients and around 16 patients who later progressed to ophthalmopathy. The 100 or so discovery patients were divided at random into training and test sets in a 7:3 ratio. The study also compared thyroid tissue and blood T-cell repertoires from roughly six Graves' hyperthyroidism patients. After blood sampling, hyperthyroidism patients were treated with methimazole at a starting dose of 30 mg daily, and ophthalmopathy patients were treated with high-dose intravenous methylprednisolone. TCR Vbeta CDR3 sequencing of around 130 peripheral blood samples (over 40 ophthalmopathy, about 74 hyperthyroidism and approximately 17 progressor patients) is reported in the paper.

Beyond this particular receptor, the publication reports: Most expanded thyroid clonotypes (frequency above 0.001) were also found in blood, which suggests that blood repertoires may mirror thyroid immune responses. Sample size was not statistically predetermined, and blinding of investigators to group allocation was not performed. During validation, the model predicted progression to ophthalmopathy a median of roughly 7.1 months ahead of onset, with just under 71% sensitivity and around 72% specificity. Ophthalmopathy was separated from stable hyperthyroidism by a 13 V-J signature model, with approximately 90% sensitivity and 81% to 82% specificity obtained in cross-validation and 80%/75% obtained in testing.

Specimen: blood. The TCR was taken from a middle-aged woman with Graves' hyperthyroidism. The receptor chain draws on TRBV6-2 or TRBV6-3 and TRBJ2-7, with TRBD2 perhaps the D gene, on 5 matching bases. The CDR3 here reads CASTLQPGSVYEQYF. The nucleotides are TGTGCCAGCACTCTACAGCCGGGGTCCGTCTACGAGCAGTACTTC.